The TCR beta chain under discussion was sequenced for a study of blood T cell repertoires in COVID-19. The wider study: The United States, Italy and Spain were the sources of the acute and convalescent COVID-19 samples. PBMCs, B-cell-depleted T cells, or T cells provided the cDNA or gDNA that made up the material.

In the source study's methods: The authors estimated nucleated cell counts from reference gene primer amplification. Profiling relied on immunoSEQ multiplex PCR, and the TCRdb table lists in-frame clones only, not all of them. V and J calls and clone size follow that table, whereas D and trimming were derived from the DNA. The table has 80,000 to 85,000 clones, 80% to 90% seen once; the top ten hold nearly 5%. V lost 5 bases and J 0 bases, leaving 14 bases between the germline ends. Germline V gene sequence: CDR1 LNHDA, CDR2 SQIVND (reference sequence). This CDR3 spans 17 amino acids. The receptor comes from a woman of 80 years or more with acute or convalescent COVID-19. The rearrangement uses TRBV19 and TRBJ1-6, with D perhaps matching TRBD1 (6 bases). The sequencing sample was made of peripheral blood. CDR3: CASSRTVPSSYNSPLHF. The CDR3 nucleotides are TGTGCCAGTAGTCGGACAGTGCCAAGCTCCTATAATTCACCCCTCCACTTT.